Listed below are T cell receptor beta chains from one sample, sequenced in a study of blood T cell repertoires in COVID-19. Sequencing used immunoSEQ multiplex PCR; TCRdb keeps in-frame clones, though not all of them. The sample consists of fewer than 150,000 clones, less than 85% of them appearing once. Sequenced input: peripheral blood. Receptors were obtained from a human donor in a cohort sampled during active COVID-19. CDR3s include the opening cysteine and the closing phenylalanine or tryptophan. D genes are given only for firm matches. Where a row states a size, it is once, few, many or the class of an expanded clone; other rows omit it.

v_call	j_call	clone_size	d_call	cdr3_nt	cdr3_aa
TRBV5-1	TRBJ1-5	once	.	TGCGCCAGCAGCTTGGAGGCCCAGGCGGGTCAGCCCCAGCATTTT	CASSLEAQAGQPQHF
TRBV7-2	TRBJ2-5	.	TRBD2	TGTGCCAGCAGCTTAGGAGCGGCAGGGAGGGGCCAAGAGACCCAGTACTTC	CASSLGAAGRGQETQYF
TRBV6-2/TRBV6-3	TRBJ2-7	many	TRBD1	TGTGCCAGCAGCATTGCCGGACAGGGGGCCGACGAGCAGTACTTC	CASSIAGQGADEQYF
TRBV15	TRBJ2-5	.	.	TGTGCCACCAGCGTCGGACCAGGGGATGAGGAGACCCAGTACTTC	CATSVGPGDEETQYF
TRBV6-5	TRBJ1-2	.	.	TGTGCCAGCAGCATCACCCCCCCGGGTAGTGGCTACACCTTC	CASSITPPGSGYTF
TRBV19	TRBJ2-3	.	TRBD2	TGTGCCAGTAGCCGGGAGGACCCTAGCACAGATACGCAGTATTTT	CASSREDPSTDTQYF
TRBV19	TRBJ2-7	.	TRBD1	TGTGCCAGTAGTCGTCACTTAGGACAGGGTTACTACGAGCAGTACTTC	CASSRHLGQGYYEQYF
TRBV25-1	TRBJ2-3	.	TRBD1	TGTGCCGGACGGGACAGGGGGTCAGATACGCAGTATTTT	CAGRDRGSDTQYF
TRBV12-5	TRBJ1-1	.	.	TGTGCTAGTGGTTTGTCTAACCCTGAAGCTTTCTTT	CASGLSNPEAFF
TRBV4-1	TRBJ2-7	.	TRBD2	TGCGCCAGCAGCCAAGTAACTAGCGGGGACTACGAGCAGTACTTC	CASSQVTSGDYEQYF
TRBV3-1/TRBV3-2	TRBJ1-1	.	.	TGTGCCAGCAGCCTACAGAGTAACACTGAAGCTTTCTTT	CASSLQSNTEAFF
TRBV19	TRBJ1-5	.	TRBD1	TGTGCCAGTAGTACCGAGGGGGCCAATCAGCCCCAGCATTTT	CASSTEGANQPQHF
TRBV5-1	TRBJ1-2	.	.	TGCGCCAGCAGCCTGATCTCGGGGGGCAGCTACACCTTC	CASSLISGGSYTF